The 21 T cell receptor beta chains given below trace back to one sample, sequenced in a study of T cells in Graves' hyperthyroidism and ophthalmopathy. TCR beta CDR3 sequences were amplified from RNA transcripts. The study used the HTBI primer set for a first-round RT-PCR of the TCR CDR3. TCRdb re-analysed the multiplex PCR reads in MiXCR, keeping a single row per CDR3 protein. The sample has 650,000 to 800,000 distinct CDR3 sequences, about 45% seen once. The sequenced sample consisted of peripheral blood or thyroid tissue (not recorded which). These receptors all stem from an adult man with Graves' disease, either hyperthyroidism or ophthalmopathy (not recorded which).

As for this clonotype: This may be a read error: a much more frequent sequence differs by one nucleotide. This chain connects TRBV2 to TRBJ1-6; weak D call: TRBD1 (6 bases). This CDR3 has 17 residues. CDR1 and CDR2 (germline): SNHLY, FYNNEI. Trimming pared 8 bases from V and 6 bases from J, leaving 23 bases between. CDR3 region: CASHLPRGGAANSPLHF. The CDR3 nucleotides read TGTGCCAGCCACCTCCCGAGAGGGGGTGCAGCTAATTCACCCCTCCACTTT.

The CDR3 nucleotides read TGCAGCGCCGGGGACTACGACTATGGCTACACCTTC. This translates into CSAGDYDYGYTF. The chain combines TRBV29-1 with TRBJ1-2; tentatively, D is TRBD1 (5 bases). CDR3 length: 12 amino acids. V gave up 7 bases and J gave up 3 bases, with 12 bases separating them. The germline CDR1 and CDR2 sequences are SQVTM and ANQGSEA.

This clonotype was counted once. This chain connects TRBV29-1 to TRBJ1-5, with a tentative D call TRBD1 (6 bases). V gave up 4 bases and J gave up 7 bases, with 11 bases separating them. This CDR3 contains 12 residues. From germline, CDR1 is SQVTM and CDR2 ANQGSEA. The CDR3 loop reads CSVGAGAQPQHF. The CDR3 nucleotides read TGCAGCGTTGGGGCAGGGGCGCAGCCCCAGCATTTT.

Of note for this clonotype: This may come from a read error, since a much larger clone is one base off. The chain recombines TRBV7-9 with TRBJ2-5; 8 bases agree with TRBD2. The CDR3 spans 14 residues. Germline loops: CDR1 SEHNR, CDR2 FQNEAQ (reference sequence). CDR3 amino acids: CAGSPGTRGETQYF. The DNA for the CDR3 is TGTGCCGGCAGCCCAGGGACTAGGGGAGAGACCCAGTACTTC.

This clonotype appeared many times. This chain links TRBV7-9 with TRBJ2-7, with a weak D call TRBD2 (6 bases). Germline values: CDR1 SEHNR, CDR2 FQNEAQ (reference sequence). The V end was cut by 1 base, the J end by 6 bases, with 10 bases between. This CDR3 is 13 amino acids long. The CDR3 nucleotides are TGTGCCAGCAGCTTAGTCGGGGGTCGCGAGCAGTACTTC. Amino acids: CASSLVGGREQYF.

The chain carries TRBV19 and TRBJ1-2; maybe TRBD1 (6 bases). Trimming left V 7 bases short and J 4 bases short, with 19 bases between. The CDR3 totals 15 residues. Germline CDR1 reads LNHDA; CDR2 reads SQIVND (reference sequence). Written as DNA, the CDR3 is TGTGCCAGTACGAGTACAGCAGGGGACCCCTATGGCTACACCTTC. It yields the protein CASTSTAGDPYGYTF.

With respect to this clonotype: With a much larger clone just one base away, this may be a read error. The chain employs TRBV10-3 and TRBJ2-7; 7 bases are shared with TRBD2. This CDR3 region has 11 residues. CDR1 and CDR2 from the germline V gene are ENHRY and SYGVKD. Unmatched junction bases numbered 2, after V lost 5 bases and J lost 7 bases. The DNA for the CDR3 is TGTGCCATCAGTTGGGGGGGTGAGCAGTACTTC. This translates into CAISWGGEQYF.

The count of this clonotype is one. This chain uses TRBV7-6 with TRBJ1-2, with D possibly being TRBD1 (6 bases). The CDR3 totals 12 residues. Germline CDR1 SGHVS, CDR2 FNYEAQ. The germline V and J ends were trimmed by 6 bases and 6 bases, with 11 bases remaining between them. The CDR3 protein is CASSVQGHGYTF. CDR3 DNA: TGTGCCAGCAGTGTACAGGGCCATGGCTACACCTTC.

V is TRBV10-3 and J is TRBJ1-1; no clear D gene. Trimming pared 10 bases from V and 0 bases from J, leaving 18 bases between. Germline CDR1 and CDR2: ENHRY and SYGVKD. The CDR3 spans 15 residues. The CDR3 region has the DNA TGTGCCAGCATGATCGACTCCCATTTGAACACTGAAGCTTTCTTT. Its translation: CASMIDSHLNTEAFF.

This clonotype appeared a few times. The rearrangement uses TRBV12-3 or TRBV12-4 and TRBJ1-2; D unresolved. V was cut by 5 bases and J by 8 bases, with 6 bases left in between. CDR3 length: 10 amino acids. The CDR3 nucleotides read TGTGCCAGCAGTGAACGGGGCTACACCTTC. Encoded protein: CASSERGYTF.

The sample holds many counts of this clonotype. The rearrangement links TRBV15 to TRBJ2-5; perhaps TRBD2 as D (5 bases). CDR3 length: 13 amino acids. Looked up from germline, CDR1 is LNHNV and CDR2 is YYDKDF (reference sequence). V was clipped by 5 bases and J by 2 bases, with 9 bases between them. The DNA of the CDR3 is TGTGCCACCAGCGGAGGACGACAAGAGACCCAGTACTTC. This translates into CATSGGRQETQYF.

In this sample, this clonotype turned up many times. V usage is TRBV25-1 and J usage is TRBJ2-5; D remains unclear. From germline, CDR1 is MGHDK and CDR2 SYGVNS. Trimming stripped 4 bases from V and 2 bases from J, with 14 bases between. The CDR3 is 15 amino acids. The CDR3 here is CASSAIRGIQETQYF. The CDR3 DNA reads as TGTGCCAGCAGTGCAATCCGTGGGATTCAAGAGACCCAGTACTTC.

This clonotype showed up just once. This rearrangement joins TRBV7-2 to TRBJ1-1; a possible D gene is TRBD1 (6 bases). Per germline, CDR1 SGHTA and CDR2 FQGNSA. V was cut by 11 bases and J by 5 bases, with 18 bases left in between. The CDR3 extends over 13 amino acids. CDR3 DNA sequence: TGTGCCTGGAGGTACAGGGTCGGGACTGAAGCTTTCTTT. Amino acids: CAWRYRVGTEAFF.

This clonotype was seen only a few times. This chain joins TRBV5-1 and TRBJ1-2; a possible D gene is TRBD1 (6 bases). The germline V gene has CDR1 SGHRS and CDR2 YFSETQ. The CDR3 has 14 residues. Trimming left V 4 bases short and J 5 bases short, with 15 bases between. CDR3 sequence (DNA): TGCGCCAGCAGCCCGCTGACAGGAGGATATGGCTACACCTTC. This sequence encodes CASSPLTGGYGYTF. Full variable domain (rest looked up from reference TRBV5-1 and TRBJ1-2): KAGVTQTPRYLIKTRGQQVTLSCSPISGHRSVSWYQQTPGQGLQFLFEYFSETQRNKGNFPGRFSGRQFSNSRSEMNVSTLELGDSALYLCASSPLTGGYGYTFGSGTRLTVV.

In its sample, this clonotype was seen a few times. The J gene is TRBJ1-1, the V gene TRBV19; D ambiguous. The CDR3 totals 15 residues. Germline V CDR1 and CDR2: LNHDA, SQIVND (reference sequence). The V end was cut by 5 bases, the J end by 0 bases, with 13 bases between. The CDR3 sequence: CASSLPGALNTEAFF. The CDR3, as DNA: TGTGCCAGTAGTCTCCCGGGAGCACTGAACACTGAAGCTTTCTTT.

This clonotype was seen ten or more times. This chain links TRBV29-1 with TRBJ1-2, with D possibly matching TRBD1 (6 bases). This CDR3 spans 14 amino acids. CDR1 SQVTM and CDR2 ANQGSEA come from the germline V gene. Deletions cut 2 bases from V and 3 bases from J, with 13 bases between. CDR3 DNA sequence: TGCAGCGTTGAAAGGGGGGCGAAGTACTATGGCTACACCTTC. Translated, it gives CSVERGAKYYGYTF.

CDR3 in DNA: TGTGCCAGCGTTGAAGAGGCAGGGCAATCGGGGGAGACCCAGTACTTC. It is translated as CASVEEAGQSGETQYF. The gene calls are TRBV2 and TRBJ2-5; D may match TRBD1 or TRBD2 (5 bases each). The CDR3 has 16 amino acids. V shed 8 bases and J shed 5 bases, with 24 bases lying between them. Germline V gives CDR1 SNHLY, CDR2 FYNNEI.

A word on this clonotype: This may come from a read error, since a much larger clone is one base off. Because the CDR3 is missing its conserved closing phenylalanine or tryptophan, this is likely a read error. The chain uses TRBV9 and TRBJ1-6, with D unresolved. Trimming stripped 6 bases from V and 5 bases from J, with 12 bases between. The CDR3 covers 14 residues. Per the germline V gene, CDR1 is SGDLS and CDR2 is YYNGEE. The CDR3 DNA reads TGTGCCAGCACGAGGAGTCCGAATAATTCACCCCTCCACCTT. Translation: CASTRSPNNSPLHL.

This clonotype showed up just a few times. The chain links TRBV29-1 to TRBJ2-5, with D possibly matching TRBD2 (5 bases). The CDR3 has 13 amino acids. Germline lookup yields CDR1 SQVTM and CDR2 ANQGSEA. V was pared by 6 bases and J by 9 bases, with 20 bases between. This CDR3 reads CSVADGGNQPQYF. CDR3 DNA: TGCAGCGTCGCCGACGGAGGCAATCAGCCCCAGTACTTC. Supplemented by reference TRBV29-1 and TRBJ2-5, the full variable domain reads SAVISQKPSRDICQRGTSLTIQCQVDSQVTMMFWYRQQPGQSLTLIATANQGSEATYESGFVIDKFPISRPNLTFSTLTVSNMSPEDSSIYLCSVADGGNQPQYFGPGTRLLVL.

This rearrangement joins TRBV2 to TRBJ1-1, with 10 bases that match TRBD1. The CDR3 consists of 14 residues. Germline lookup yields CDR1 SNHLY and CDR2 FYNNEI. V shed 6 bases and J 3 bases; nucleotides not matched to a gene: 4. CDR3 region: CASRDRGLHTEAFF. CDR3 bases: TGTGCCAGCAGAGACAGGGGGCTGCACACTGAAGCTTTCTTT.

The rearrangement joins TRBV7-6 to TRBJ1-1; D is unclear. Germline CDR1 reads SGHVS; CDR2 reads FNYEAQ. The CDR3 is 13 residues long. V was clipped by 1 base and J by 2 bases, with 5 bases between them. DNA of the CDR3: TGTGCCAGCAGCTTAGAGATTAACACTGAAGCTTTCTTT. Its translation: CASSLEINTEAFF.